The source of this TCR beta chain is a study of T cell responses to AZD1222 COVID-19 vaccine. CDR1 and CDR2 (germline): SGHVS, FQNEAQ. Trimming at V came to 1 base and at J to 1 base, leaving 8 bases not matched to a gene. The CDR3 contains 17 residues. Clones were sequenced by immunoSEQ multiplex PCR, and TCRdb holds only the in-frame ones, with some missing. Of around 130,000 clones listed, 85% to 90% are singletons. The chain links TRBV7-8 to TRBJ2-3; 7 bases are a match to TRBD1. This TCR was sampled from an adult in good health. The starting material was peripheral blood, obtained on day 0 of AZD1222 vaccination. The CDR3 region is CASSLDRGKRGTDTQYF. CDR3 coding DNA: TGTGCCAGCAGCTTAGACAGGGGTAAAAGAGGCACAGATACGCAGTATTTT.